The next 18 T cell receptor beta chains were all read from a single sample in a study of a mutant IDH1 vaccine in newly diagnosed glioma. Described time point: baseline, week 1 (first vaccination visit). Treatment defined: pre-vaccination baseline after standard-of-care therapy. The protocol was immunoSEQ multiplex PCR, while the TCRdb copy is restricted to in-frame clones and leaves out a portion. The table includes approximately 92,000 clones, about four fifths detected once. Sequenced here: PBMCs, sampled from a glioma patient treated with radiotherapy, temozolomide or both. All receptors come from a man aged 35 to 55 with glioma.

V is TRBV13 and J is TRBJ2-3, with 7 bases fitting TRBD2. This CDR3 comprises 13 residues. After removal of 4 bases from V and 6 bases from J, the junction contained 4 bases not matched to a gene. Germline assignment: CDR1 PRHDT and CDR2 FYEKMQ (reference sequence). This chain's CDR3 is CASSSSGLDTQYF. For the CDR3, the DNA is TGTGCCAGCAGCTCTAGCGGATTGGATACGCAGTATTTT.

The chain links TRBV11-1 to TRBJ1-1; D is undetermined. Germline CDR1 is SGHAT and CDR2 is FQDESV (reference sequence). V lost 2 bases and J 1 base, leaving 8 bases between the germline ends. CDR3 length: 14 residues. The CDR3 DNA follows: TGTGCCAGCAGCTTAAGGCCAGGGAACACTGAAGCTTTCTTT. Its translation is CASSLRPGNTEAFF. Based on the CDR3 plus reference TRBV11-1 and TRBJ1-1, the full variable domain is EAEVAQSPRYKITEKSQAVAFWCDPISGHATLYWYRQILGQGPELLVQFQDESVVDDSQLPKDRFSAERLKGVDSTLKIQPAELGDSAMYLCASSLRPGNTEAFFGQGTRLTVV.

The sample holds one count of this clone. The chain joins TRBV27 to TRBJ2-6; D gene uncertain. This CDR3 has 14 residues. Deletions cut 2 bases from V and 1 base from J, with 3 bases between. CDR1 and CDR2 from the germline V gene are MNHEY and SMNVEV (reference sequence). DNA for the CDR3: TGTGCCAGCAGTTTACGATCTGGGGCCAACGTCCTGACTTTC. It specifies CASSLRSGANVLTF.

V and J are TRBV7-9 and TRBJ2-1, with 8 bases lining up with TRBD2. After removal of 5 bases from V and 8 bases from J, the junction contained 8 bases not matched to a gene. The CDR3 is 14 amino acids. Germline assignment: CDR1 SEHNR and CDR2 FQNEAQ (reference sequence). The CDR3: CASSTGAGVYEQFF. Written as DNA, the CDR3 is TGTGCCAGCAGCACCGGAGCGGGAGTCTATGAGCAGTTCTTC.

The rearrangement links TRBV28 to TRBJ2-3; 9 positions agree with TRBD2. The CDR3 loop spans 15 amino acids. Germline trimming cut 6 bases from V and 5 bases from J; bases unmatched to any gene: 9. Germline-derived CDR1 and CDR2 are MDHEN and SYDVKM. CDR3 DNA: TGTGCCAGCAGCGGCCTAGCGGGATTGGTAGATACGCAGTATTTT. This encodes CASSGLAGLVDTQYF.

The chain has TRBV2 and TRBJ1-5; 8 bases are a match to TRBD1. With V trimmed by 1 base and J by 16 bases, 6 bases remained unmatched. The germline gives CDR1 SNHLY, CDR2 FYNNEI. The CDR3 is made up of 12 amino acids. The CDR3 DNA follows: TGTGCCAGCAGTGAAGAACTGGACAGGGTACATTTT. It encodes CASSEELDRVHF.

The genes are TRBV5-1 and TRBJ1-1; no clear D gene. The CDR3 consists of 15 residues. Germline lookup yields CDR1 SGHRS and CDR2 YFSETQ. V lost 4 bases to trimming and J lost 4 bases, with 17 bases between them. The CDR3 region is CASSPTTAPGTEAFF. In DNA form, the CDR3 reads TGCGCCAGCAGCCCCACGACGGCCCCGGGCACTGAAGCTTTCTTT.

This sequence joins TRBV7-2 and TRBJ1-3; possible D gene TRBD1, 5 bases. This CDR3 contains 13 residues. Germline CDR1 reads SGHTA; CDR2 reads FQGNSA. Trimming took off 5 bases at V and 4 bases at J, with 9 bases between the two ends. The CDR3 sequence is CASSPEGGNTIYF. DNA for the CDR3: TGTGCCAGCAGCCCGGAGGGGGGAAACACCATATATTTT. Full variable domain (rest looked up from reference TRBV7-2 and TRBJ1-3): GAGVSQSPSNKVTEKGKDVELRCDPISGHTALYWYRQSLGQGLEFLIYFQGNSAPDKSGLPSDRFSAERTGGSVSTLTIQRTQQEDSAVYLCASSPEGGNTIYFGEGSWLTVV.

The gene calls are TRBV4-1 and TRBJ1-1; 7 bases fit TRBD1. This CDR3 contains 15 residues. CDR1 MGHRA and CDR2 YSYEKL come from the germline V gene. The junction had 7 bases not matched to a gene; V was cut back by 2 bases and J by 4 bases. The CDR3 DNA reads as TGCGCCAGCAGCCAAACAAGTGCAGGGGGCACTGAAGCTTTCTTT. Translated, it gives CASSQTSAGGTEAFF.

V gene TRBV9 combines with J gene TRBJ1-1; a weak D match, TRBD1 (6 bases). Per germline, CDR1 SGDLS and CDR2 YYNGEE. The germline V and J ends were trimmed by 0 bases and 3 bases, with 21 bases remaining between them. The CDR3 runs 18 residues. The CDR3 sequence: CASSVGRAGRGRDTEAFF. Here the CDR3 DNA reads TGTGCCAGCAGCGTAGGGAGAGCGGGCAGGGGCCGGGACACTGAAGCTTTCTTT. Based on the CDR3 plus reference TRBV9 and TRBJ1-1, the full variable domain is DSGVTQTPKHLITATGQRVTLRCSPRSGDLSVYWYQQSLDQGLQFLIQYYNGEERAKGNILERFSAQQFPDLHSELNLSSLELGDSALYFCASSVGRAGRGRDTEAFFGQGTRLTVV.

The genes are TRBV13 and TRBJ2-7; D remains unclear. Trimming took 0 bases from V and 2 from J, leaving 11 bases between them. The CDR3 sequence is 15 residues long. Germline V lookup: CDR1 PRHDT, CDR2 FYEKMQ (reference sequence). The CDR3 region is CASSLGGRFAYEQYF. DNA for the CDR3: TGTGCCAGCAGCTTAGGTGGGCGGTTCGCCTACGAGCAGTACTTC. Supplemented by reference TRBV13 and TRBJ2-7, the full variable domain reads AAGVIQSPRHLIKEKRETATLKCYPIPRHDTVYWYQQGPGQDPQFLISFYEKMQSDKGSIPDRFSAQQFSDYHSELNMSSLELGDSALYFCASSLGGRFAYEQYFGPGTRLTVT.

The rearrangement joins TRBV9 to TRBJ1-2; the D is unclear. Trimming shortened V by 0 bases and J by 6 bases, and 12 bases separated the two germline ends. The CDR3 totals 14 residues. CDR1 and CDR2 from the germline V gene are SGDLS and YYNGEE. The chain's CDR3 is CASSVATRADGYTF. CDR3 DNA: TGTGCCAGCAGCGTAGCTACGAGAGCAGATGGCTACACCTTC.

The rearrangement links TRBV5-1 to TRBJ2-1; 8 positions match TRBD1. Germline V gene data show CDR1 as SGHRS and CDR2 as YFSETQ. J was trimmed by 9 bases and V by 6 bases; bases with no gene match: 8. CDR3 size: 13 residues. CDR3 DNA sequence: TGCGCCAGCAACAATAACAGGGGGAGTGAGCAGTTCTTC. Translation: CASNNNRGSEQFF.

The chain combines TRBV7-9 with TRBJ1-3; 9 bases align to TRBD1. From germline, CDR1 is SEHNR and CDR2 FQNEAQ (reference sequence). The ends lost 4 bases at V and 0 bases at J; junction bases unmatched: 13. The CDR3 runs to 19 residues. The CDR3 DNA reads as TGTGCCAGCAGCTCTATGGGACAGGGAATCGCTCGCTCTGGAAACACCATATATTTT. Its translation: CASSSMGQGIARSGNTIYF.

The chain is built from TRBV28 and TRBJ2-5; 14 bases match TRBD2. Germline CDR1 and CDR2: MDHEN and SYDVKM. CDR3 length equals 15 residues. Unmatched junction bases numbered 4, after V lost 4 bases and J lost 6 bases. Written as DNA, the CDR3 is TGTGCCAGCAGTTCACGACTAGCGGGAGGGAAGACCCAGTACTTC. It encodes CASSSRLAGGKTQYF.

The chain has TRBV4-3 and TRBJ1-5; D is perhaps TRBD1 (5 bases). The germline gives CDR1 LGHNA, CDR2 YSLEER. The CDR3 covers 15 residues. V was cut by 0 bases and J by 5 bases, with 11 bases left in between. The CDR3 region has the DNA TGCGCCAGCAGCCAAGACGGAGGGACCTATCAGCCCCAGCATTTT. Its protein is CASSQDGGTYQPQHF.

The rearrangement links TRBV6-4 to TRBJ1-2, with TRBD1 identical over 9 bases. V lost 7 bases to trimming and J lost 8 bases; unmatched junction nucleotides: 8. This CDR3 spans 13 amino acids. Germline lookup yields CDR1 MRHNA and CDR2 SNTAGT. DNA for the CDR3: TGTGCCAGCACTAAGGGACAGGGTGGCGGCTACACCTTC. It yields the protein CASTKGQGGGYTF.

The chain combines TRBV18 with TRBJ2-6; 8 positions match TRBD1. There are 17 residues in the CDR3. V lost 2 bases, J lost 3 bases, and 6 bases stayed unmatched. Germline CDR1 KGHSH, CDR2 LQKENI. The CDR3 bases are TGTGCCAGCTCACCAAGCCAGGGGGCGCTTGGGGCCAACGTCCTGACTTTC. This codes for CASSPSQGALGANVLTF.